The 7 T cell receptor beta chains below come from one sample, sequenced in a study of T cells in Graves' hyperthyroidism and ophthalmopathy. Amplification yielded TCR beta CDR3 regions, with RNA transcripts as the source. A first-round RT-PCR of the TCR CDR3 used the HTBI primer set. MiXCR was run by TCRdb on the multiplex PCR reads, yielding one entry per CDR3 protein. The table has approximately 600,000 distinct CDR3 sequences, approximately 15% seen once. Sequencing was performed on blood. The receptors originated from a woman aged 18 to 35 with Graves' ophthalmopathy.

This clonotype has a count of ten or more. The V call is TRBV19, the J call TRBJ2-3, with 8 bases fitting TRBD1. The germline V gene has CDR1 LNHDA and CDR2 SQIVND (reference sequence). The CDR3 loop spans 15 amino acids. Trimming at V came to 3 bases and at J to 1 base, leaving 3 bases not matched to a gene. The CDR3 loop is CASSMGQVRTDTQYF. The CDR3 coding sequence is TGTGCCAGTAGTATGGGACAGGTCCGCACAGATACGCAGTATTTT.

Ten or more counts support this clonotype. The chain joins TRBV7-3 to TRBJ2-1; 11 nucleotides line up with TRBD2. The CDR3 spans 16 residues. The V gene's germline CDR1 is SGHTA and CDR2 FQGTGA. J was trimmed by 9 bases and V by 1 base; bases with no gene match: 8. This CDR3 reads CASSLSLAGGNTEQFF. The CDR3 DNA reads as TGTGCCAGCAGCTTAAGTCTAGCGGGAGGAAATACTGAGCAGTTCTTC. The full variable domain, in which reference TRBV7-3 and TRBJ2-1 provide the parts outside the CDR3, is GAGVSQTPSNKVTEKGKYVELRCDPISGHTALYWYRQSLGQGPEFLIYFQGTGAADDSGLPNDRFFAVRPEGSVSTLKIQRTERGDSAVYLCASSLSLAGGNTEQFFGPGTRLTVL.

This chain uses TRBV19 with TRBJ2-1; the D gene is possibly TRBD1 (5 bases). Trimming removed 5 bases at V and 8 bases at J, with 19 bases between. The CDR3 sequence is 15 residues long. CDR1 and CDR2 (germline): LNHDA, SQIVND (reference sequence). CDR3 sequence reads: CASSLPGPQGDEQFF. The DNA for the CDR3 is TGTGCCAGTAGTCTCCCAGGACCCCAGGGCGATGAGCAGTTCTTC.

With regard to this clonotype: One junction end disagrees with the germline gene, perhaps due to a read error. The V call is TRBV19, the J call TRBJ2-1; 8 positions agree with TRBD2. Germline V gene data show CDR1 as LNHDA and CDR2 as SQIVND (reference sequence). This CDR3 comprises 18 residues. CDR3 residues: CASSRDSLPGSGISERFF. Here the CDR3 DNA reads TGTGCCAGTAGTAGAGACTCTCTTCCGGGTAGCGGGATATCTGAGCGGTTCTTC.

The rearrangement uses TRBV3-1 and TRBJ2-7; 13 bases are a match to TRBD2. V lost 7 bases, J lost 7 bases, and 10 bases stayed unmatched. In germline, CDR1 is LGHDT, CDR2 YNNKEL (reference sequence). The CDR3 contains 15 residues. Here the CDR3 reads CASNHRTSGGGEQYF. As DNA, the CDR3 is TGTGCCAGCAATCATAGGACTAGCGGGGGCGGTGAGCAGTACTTC.

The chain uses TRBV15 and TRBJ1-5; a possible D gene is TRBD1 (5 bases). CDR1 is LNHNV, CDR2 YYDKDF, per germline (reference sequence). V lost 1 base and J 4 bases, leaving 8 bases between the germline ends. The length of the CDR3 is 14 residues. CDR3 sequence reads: CATSRVGLNQPQHF. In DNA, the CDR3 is TGTGCCACCAGCAGAGTGGGGCTTAATCAGCCCCAGCATTTT.

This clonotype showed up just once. The DNA for the CDR3 is TGTGCCATCACCGGGACAGGGGCCTTGAACACTGAAGCTTTCTTT. It translates to CAITGTGALNTEAFF. This chain links TRBV10-3 with TRBJ1-1, with TRBD1 identical over 10 bases. The germline V gene encodes CDR1 ENHRY and CDR2 SYGVKD. The CDR3 covers 15 residues. Unmatched junction bases numbered 5, after V lost 7 bases and J lost 0 bases.